This TCR beta chain is from a study of blood T cell repertoires in COVID-19. The overall study: The United States, Italy and Spain provided the acute and convalescent COVID-19 samples. PBMCs, B-cell-depleted T cells, or T cells provided the cDNA or gDNA that made up the material.

V lost 5 bases to trimming and J lost 1 base; unmatched junction nucleotides: 6. CDR1 is MNHNS and CDR2 is SASEGT in the germline V gene. The CDR3 totals 15 residues. Original handling: From reference gene primer amplification, estimates of nucleated cell counts were derived. Only in-frame clones appear in the TCRdb table, and some are missing; sequencing was by immunoSEQ multiplex PCR. V and J calls and clone size come straight from that table; D and trimming were deduced from the DNA. The sample shows approximately 120,000 clones, around nine tenths of them seen only once. The V gene is TRBV6-1, the J gene TRBJ2-5, with TRBD2 matching over 8 bases. The TCR was taken from a man aged 50 to 59 with COVID-19, enrolled during active disease. Sequencing was performed on peripheral blood. The CDR3, as DNA: TGTGCCAGCAGTCCTCGGGAGGGGACCCAAGAGACCCAGTACTTC. This encodes CASSPREGTQETQYF.